Listed here are 4 T cell receptor beta chains from one sample, sequenced in a study of shared clonotypes between healthy human individuals. The repertoire was sequenced with immunoSEQ multiplex PCR; TCRdb's copy has only in-frame clones and lacks some. The repertoire has under 650,000 clones, 90% to 97% of them found once; the top ten carry about 0.064%. Sequencing was done on a sample of naive CD4+ T cells sorted from blood. Sample subset: CD45RA+ positively selected. Receptors originate from a woman aged 25 to 39 in good health.

About this clone itself: Sequence at one end of the junction differs from germline and may be a read error. The chain combines TRBV5-4 with TRBJ2-1; possible D gene TRBD2, 6 bases. The length of the CDR3 is 13 residues. Germline CDR1 is SGHNT and CDR2 is YYREEE (reference sequence). CDR3: CASRLGLYNEQFF. In nucleotides, the CDR3 is TGTGCCAGCAGATTGGGACTTTACAATGAGCAGTTCTTC.

The chain recombines TRBV19 with TRBJ2-2; 8 positions match TRBD2. With V trimmed by 9 bases and J by 1 base, 4 bases remained unmatched. The CDR3 length is 14 residues. Germline CDR1 is LNHDA and CDR2 is SQIVND (reference sequence). The CDR3, as DNA: TGTGCCAGCGCACTAGCGGAGAACACCGGGGAGCTGTTTTTT. Encoded protein: CASALAENTGELFF.

The chain joins TRBV28 to TRBJ1-4; D not resolved. The germline V gene encodes CDR1 MDHEN and CDR2 SYDVKM. CDR3 size: 16 residues. The ends were cut back, 2 bases at V and 0 bases at J, with 10 bases in the middle. CDR3 nucleotide sequence: TGTGCCAGCAGTTTAGGGCAGGCCGCAACTAATGAAAAACTGTTTTTT. Protein product: CASSLGQAATNEKLFF.

The CDR3 loop reads CASSLGDRGRGTEAFF. For the CDR3, the DNA is TGTGCCAGCAGCTTAGGGGACAGGGGGCGTGGGACTGAAGCTTTCTTT. The chain links TRBV7-8 to TRBJ1-1; 12 positions match TRBD1. V was pared by 1 base and J by 5 bases, with 5 bases of the junction left unmatched. The germline V gene encodes CDR1 SGHVS and CDR2 FQNEAQ. The CDR3 spans 16 residues.